Listed here is a single T cell receptor beta chain. TCRdb's copy holds only in-frame clones and misses some; the assay was immunoSEQ multiplex PCR. The sample has under 150,000 clones, around 86% seen once. This entry comes from a study of control samples from healthy donors and cancer patients. V was clipped by 4 bases and J by 5 bases; unmatched bases: 4. Germline assignment: CDR1 SQVTM and CDR2 ANQGSEA. The CDR3 consists of 13 residues. Sequencing was done on a sample of blood. The clonotype originates from a middle-aged man in good health. The chain combines TRBV29-1 with TRBJ1-1; 10 nucleotides align to TRBD1. CDR3 residues: CSVADRGYTEAFF. Written as DNA, the CDR3 is TGCAGCGTTGCGGACAGGGGGTATACTGAAGCTTTCTTT.